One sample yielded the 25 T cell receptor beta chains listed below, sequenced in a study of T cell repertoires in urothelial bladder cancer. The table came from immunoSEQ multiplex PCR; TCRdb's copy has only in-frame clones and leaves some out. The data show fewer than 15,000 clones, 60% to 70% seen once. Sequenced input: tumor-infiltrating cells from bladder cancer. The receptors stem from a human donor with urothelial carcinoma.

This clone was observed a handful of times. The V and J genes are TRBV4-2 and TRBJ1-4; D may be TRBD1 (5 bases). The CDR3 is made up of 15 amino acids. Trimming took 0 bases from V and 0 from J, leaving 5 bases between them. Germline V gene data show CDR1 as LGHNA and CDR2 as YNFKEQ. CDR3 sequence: CASSQEGATNEKLFF. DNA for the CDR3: TGTGCCAGCAGCCAAGAGGGGGCAACTAATGAAAAACTGTTTTTT.

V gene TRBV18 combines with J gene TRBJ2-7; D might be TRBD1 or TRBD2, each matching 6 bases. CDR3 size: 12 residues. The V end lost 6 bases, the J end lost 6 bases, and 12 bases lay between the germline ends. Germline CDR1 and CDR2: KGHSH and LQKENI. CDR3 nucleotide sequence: TGTGCCAGCTCGGGCAGGGGAGGCGAGCAGTACTTC. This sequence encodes CASSGRGGEQYF.

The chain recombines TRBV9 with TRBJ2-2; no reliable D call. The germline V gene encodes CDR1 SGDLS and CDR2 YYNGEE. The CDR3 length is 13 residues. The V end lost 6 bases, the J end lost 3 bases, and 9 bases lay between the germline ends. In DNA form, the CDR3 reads TGTGCCAGCACCCGTATATACACCGGGGAGCTGTTTTTT. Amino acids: CASTRIYTGELFF.

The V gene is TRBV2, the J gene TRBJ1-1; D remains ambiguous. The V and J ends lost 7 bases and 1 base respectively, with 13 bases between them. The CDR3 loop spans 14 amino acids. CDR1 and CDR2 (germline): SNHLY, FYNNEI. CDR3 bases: TGTGCCAGCAATTACGAACCCAAGAACACTGAAGCTTTCTTT. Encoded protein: CASNYEPKNTEAFF.

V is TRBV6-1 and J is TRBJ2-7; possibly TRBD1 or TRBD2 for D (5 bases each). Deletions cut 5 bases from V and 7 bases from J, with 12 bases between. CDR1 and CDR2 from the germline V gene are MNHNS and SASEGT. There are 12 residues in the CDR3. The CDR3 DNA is TGTGCCAGCAGTTCCCGGGACGGTGAGCAGTACGTC. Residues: CASSSRDGEQYV.

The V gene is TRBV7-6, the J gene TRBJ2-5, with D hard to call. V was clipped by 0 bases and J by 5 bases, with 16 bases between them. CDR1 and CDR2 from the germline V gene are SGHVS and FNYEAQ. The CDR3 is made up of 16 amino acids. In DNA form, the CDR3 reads TGTGCCAGCAGCTTAGCGCCTGGTCTCCGTGGGGAGACCCAGTACTTC. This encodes CASSLAPGLRGETQYF.

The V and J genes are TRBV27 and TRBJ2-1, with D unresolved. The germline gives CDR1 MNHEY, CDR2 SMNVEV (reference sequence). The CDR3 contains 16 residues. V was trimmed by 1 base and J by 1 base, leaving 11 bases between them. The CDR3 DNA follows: TGTGCCAGCAGTTTATTACTGGCTGATTCCTACAATGAGCAGTTCTTC. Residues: CASSLLLADSYNEQFF.

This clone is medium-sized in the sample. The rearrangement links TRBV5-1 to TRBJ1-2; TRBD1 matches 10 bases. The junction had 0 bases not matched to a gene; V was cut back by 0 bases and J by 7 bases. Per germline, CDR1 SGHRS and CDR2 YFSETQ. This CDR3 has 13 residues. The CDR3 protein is CASSLGDRGGYTF. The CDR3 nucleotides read TGCGCCAGCAGCTTGGGGGACAGGGGTGGCTACACCTTC.

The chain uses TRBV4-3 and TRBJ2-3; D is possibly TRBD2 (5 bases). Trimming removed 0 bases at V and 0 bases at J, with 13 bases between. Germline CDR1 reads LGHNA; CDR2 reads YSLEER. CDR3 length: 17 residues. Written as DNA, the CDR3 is TGCGCCAGCAGCCAAGATTCGGAGGTCTCTAGCACAGATACGCAGTATTTT. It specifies CASSQDSEVSSTDTQYF.

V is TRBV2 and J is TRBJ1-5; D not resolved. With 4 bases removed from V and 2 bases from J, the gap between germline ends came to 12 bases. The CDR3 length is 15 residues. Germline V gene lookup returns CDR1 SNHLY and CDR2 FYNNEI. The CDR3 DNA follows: TGTGCCAGCAGTGGCCTTCTTCAGGGCAATCAGCCCCAGCATTTT. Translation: CASSGLLQGNQPQHF.

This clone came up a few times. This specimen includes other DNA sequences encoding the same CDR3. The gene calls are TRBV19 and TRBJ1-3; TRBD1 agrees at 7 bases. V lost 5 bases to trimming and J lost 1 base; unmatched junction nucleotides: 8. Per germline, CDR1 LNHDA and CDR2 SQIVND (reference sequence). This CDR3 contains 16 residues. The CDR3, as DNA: TGTGCCAGTAGTCCCCCGGGACAGCGGTCTGGAAACACCATATATTTT. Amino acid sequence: CASSPPGQRSGNTIYF. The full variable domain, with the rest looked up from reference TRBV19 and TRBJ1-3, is DGGITQSPKYLFRKEGQNVTLSCEQNLNHDAMYWYRQDPGQGLRLIYYSQIVNDFQKGDIAEGYSVSREKKESFPLTVTSAQKNPTAFYLCASSPPGQRSGNTIYFGEGSWLTVV.

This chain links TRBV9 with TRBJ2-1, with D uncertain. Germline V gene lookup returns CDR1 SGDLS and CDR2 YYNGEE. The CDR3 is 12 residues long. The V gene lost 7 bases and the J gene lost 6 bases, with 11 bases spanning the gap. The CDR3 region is CASGAFLNEQFF. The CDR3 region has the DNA TGTGCCAGCGGAGCTTTCCTCAATGAGCAGTTCTTC.

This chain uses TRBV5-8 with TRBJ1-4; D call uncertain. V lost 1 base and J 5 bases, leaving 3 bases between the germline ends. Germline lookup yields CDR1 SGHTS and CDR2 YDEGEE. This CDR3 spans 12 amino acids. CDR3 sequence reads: CASSLWNEKLFF. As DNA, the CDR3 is TGTGCCAGCAGCTTGTGGAATGAAAAACTGTTTTTT.

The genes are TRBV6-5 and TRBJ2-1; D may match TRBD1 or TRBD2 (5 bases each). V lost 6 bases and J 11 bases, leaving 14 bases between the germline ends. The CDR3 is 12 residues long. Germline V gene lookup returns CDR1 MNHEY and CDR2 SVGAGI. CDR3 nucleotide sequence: TGTGCCAGCAGAACTACCGGGACCCAGCAGTTCTTC. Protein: CASRTTGTQQFF.

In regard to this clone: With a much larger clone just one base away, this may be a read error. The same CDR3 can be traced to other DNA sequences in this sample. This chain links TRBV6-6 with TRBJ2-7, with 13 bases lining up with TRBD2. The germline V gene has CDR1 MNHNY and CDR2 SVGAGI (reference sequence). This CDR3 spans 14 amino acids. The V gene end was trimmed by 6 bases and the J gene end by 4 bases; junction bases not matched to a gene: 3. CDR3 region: CASRGTSGEYEQYF. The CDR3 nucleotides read TGTGCCAGCAGAGGGACTAGCGGGGAGTACGAGCAGTACTTC.

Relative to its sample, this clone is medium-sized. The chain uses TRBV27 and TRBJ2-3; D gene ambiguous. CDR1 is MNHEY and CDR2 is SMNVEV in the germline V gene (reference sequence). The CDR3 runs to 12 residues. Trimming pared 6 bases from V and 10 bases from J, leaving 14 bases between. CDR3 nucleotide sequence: TGTGCCAGCAGCTCCTACCCTCGTGCGCAGTATTTT. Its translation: CASSSYPRAQYF.

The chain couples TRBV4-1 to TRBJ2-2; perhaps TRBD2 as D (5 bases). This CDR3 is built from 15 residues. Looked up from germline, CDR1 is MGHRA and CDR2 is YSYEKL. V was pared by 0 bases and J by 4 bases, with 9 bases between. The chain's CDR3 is CASSQEGEGTGELFF. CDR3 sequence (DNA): TGCGCCAGCAGCCAAGAAGGCGAGGGCACCGGGGAGCTGTTTTTT.

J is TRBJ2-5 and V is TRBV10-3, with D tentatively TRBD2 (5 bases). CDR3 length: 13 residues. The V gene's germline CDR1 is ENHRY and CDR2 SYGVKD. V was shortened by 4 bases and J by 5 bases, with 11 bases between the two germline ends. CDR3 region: CAISGGPGETQYF. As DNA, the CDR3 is TGTGCCATCAGTGGCGGGCCGGGGGAGACCCAGTACTTC.

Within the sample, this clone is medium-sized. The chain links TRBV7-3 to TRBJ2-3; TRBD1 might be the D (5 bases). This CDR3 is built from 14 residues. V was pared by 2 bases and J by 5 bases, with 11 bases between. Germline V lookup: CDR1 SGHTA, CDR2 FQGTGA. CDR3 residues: CASSLAGWEDTQYF. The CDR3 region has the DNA TGTGCCAGCAGCTTAGCAGGGTGGGAAGATACGCAGTATTTT. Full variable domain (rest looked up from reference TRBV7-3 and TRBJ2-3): GAGVSQTPSNKVTEKGKYVELRCDPISGHTALYWYRQSLGQGPEFLIYFQGTGAADDSGLPNDRFFAVRPEGSVSTLKIQRTERGDSAVYLCASSLAGWEDTQYFGPGTRLTVL.

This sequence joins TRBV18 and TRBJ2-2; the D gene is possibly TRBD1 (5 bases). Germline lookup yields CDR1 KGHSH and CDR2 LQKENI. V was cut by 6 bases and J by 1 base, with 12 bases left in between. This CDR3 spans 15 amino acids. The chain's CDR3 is CASSQRTGNTGELFF. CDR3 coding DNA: TGTGCCAGCTCGCAGAGAACAGGGAACACCGGGGAGCTGTTTTTT.

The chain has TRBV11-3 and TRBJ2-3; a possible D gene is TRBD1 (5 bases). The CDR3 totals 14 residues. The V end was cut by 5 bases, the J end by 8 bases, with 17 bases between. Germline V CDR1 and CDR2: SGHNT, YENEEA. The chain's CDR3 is CASSQDTRRVTQYF. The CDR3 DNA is TGTGCCAGCAGCCAGGACACCCGTCGTGTTACGCAGTATTTT.

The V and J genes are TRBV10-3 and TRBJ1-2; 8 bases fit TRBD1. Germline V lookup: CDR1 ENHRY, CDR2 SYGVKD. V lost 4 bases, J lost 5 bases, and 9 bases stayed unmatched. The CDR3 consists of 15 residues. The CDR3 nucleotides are TGTGCCATCAGTGGGGGGGGAGGACAGGGTTATGGCTACACCTTC. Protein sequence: CAISGGGGQGYGYTF.

The DNA of the CDR3 is TGTGCCAGCAGTGAGGCCGATTGGGGCTACACCTTC. Protein: CASSEADWGYTF. The chain carries TRBV2 and TRBJ1-2; D gene uncertain. Looked up from germline, CDR1 is SNHLY and CDR2 is FYNNEI. V lost 3 bases and J 8 bases, leaving 10 bases between the germline ends. This CDR3 contains 12 residues.

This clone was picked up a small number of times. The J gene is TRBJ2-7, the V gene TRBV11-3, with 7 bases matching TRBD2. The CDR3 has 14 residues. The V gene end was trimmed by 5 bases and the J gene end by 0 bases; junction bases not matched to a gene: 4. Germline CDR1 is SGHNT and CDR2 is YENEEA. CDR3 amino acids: CASSLGTISYEQYF. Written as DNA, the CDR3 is TGTGCCAGCAGCCTCGGGACTATCTCCTACGAGCAGTACTTC.

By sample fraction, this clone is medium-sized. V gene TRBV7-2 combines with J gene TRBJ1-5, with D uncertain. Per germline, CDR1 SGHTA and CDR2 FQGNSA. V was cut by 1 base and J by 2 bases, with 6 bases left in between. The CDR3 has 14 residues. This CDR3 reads CASSLGGGNQPQHF. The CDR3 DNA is TGTGCCAGCAGCTTAGGGGGTGGCAATCAGCCCCAGCATTTT.